These 31 T cell receptor beta chains were sequenced from one sample in a study of OX40 agonist ivuxolimab in advanced cancers. Library preparation employed the immunoSEQ multiplex PCR assay. TCRdb re-hosts the immuneACCESS table, in-frame sequences only. Its copies lack some clones; in the studies checked, an unresolved V gene accounts for under half of them, and the cause for the rest is not known. This sample holds tens of thousands of clones; 86% were observed only once. The ten largest make up roughly 1.2% of the sample. The specimen comprised CD4+ or CD8+ T cells sorted from blood, sampled in a trial of the OX40 agonist ivuxolimab. These receptors were collected from an adult with an advanced solid tumor such as melanoma, head and neck, liver or kidney cancer.

V gene TRBV15 combines with J gene TRBJ1-2; the D is unclear. Germline V gene lookup returns CDR1 LNHNV and CDR2 YYDKDF (reference sequence). The CDR3 is 16 residues long. V shed 1 base and J shed 4 bases, with 16 bases lying between them. This chain's CDR3 is CATSRAALGRSYGYTF. For the CDR3, the DNA is TGTGCCACCAGCAGAGCTGCTTTAGGCAGATCCTATGGCTACACCTTC.

The rearrangement links TRBV4-1 to TRBJ2-2; D is possibly TRBD1 (6 bases). CDR1 and CDR2 (germline): MGHRA, YSYEKL. CDR3 length: 15 residues. Trimming pared 4 bases from V and 0 bases from J, leaving 9 bases between. The chain's CDR3 is CASSPGQTNTGELFF. CDR3 coding DNA: TGCGCCAGCAGCCCCGGACAGACGAACACCGGGGAGCTGTTTTTT.

This clone was detected only once. Germline is not matched at one junction end, which may reflect a read error. The rearrangement joins TRBV7-8 to TRBJ1-2, with D possibly TRBD1 on 6 matching bases. Per the germline V gene, CDR1 is SGHVS and CDR2 is FQNEAQ. This CDR3 region has 17 residues. The DNA for the CDR3 is TGTGCCAGCAGCTTAATGGGGGGCCAGAAATCTAAATATGGCTACACCTTC. Encoded protein: CASSLMGGQKSKYGYTF.

The chain has TRBV19 and TRBJ1-3; no reliable D call. This CDR3 region has 13 residues. V lost 2 bases and J lost 2, with 4 bases in between. Germline V gene sequence: CDR1 LNHDA, CDR2 SQIVND (reference sequence). The CDR3 protein is CASSIRAGNTIYF. The CDR3 nucleotides read TGTGCCAGTAGTATAAGGGCTGGAAACACCATATATTTT.

The gene calls are TRBV14 and TRBJ2-2, with 10 bases identical to TRBD2. V dropped 1 base and J dropped 3; count of bases not matched to a gene: 2. Germline-derived CDR1 and CDR2 are SGHDN and FVKESK. The length of the CDR3 is 16 residues. The CDR3 DNA reads TGTGCCAGCAGCCAAGGACTAGCGGGCCACACCGGGGAGCTGTTTTTT. Protein product: CASSQGLAGHTGELFF.

V and J are TRBV2 and TRBJ1-1; no definite D call. The V end was cut by 5 bases, the J end by 7 bases, with 8 bases between. Germline V gives CDR1 SNHLY, CDR2 FYNNEI. The CDR3 covers 11 residues. CDR3 loop: CASSKSHEAFF. CDR3 coding DNA: TGTGCCAGCAGTAAGTCCCATGAAGCTTTCTTT.

The rearrangement links TRBV18 to TRBJ2-5, with 7 bases aligning to TRBD1. The CDR3 extends over 13 amino acids. Germline CDR1 KGHSH, CDR2 LQKENI. J lost 5 bases, V lost 4 bases, and 4 bases had no gene match. Here the CDR3 DNA reads TGTGCCAGCTCACAGGGGGCGCGGGAGACCCAGTACTTC. Encoded protein: CASSQGARETQYF.

CDR3 sequence: CASSPGRGGEQFF. The CDR3 nucleotides are TGTGCCAGTAGCCCCGGCAGGGGAGGTGAGCAGTTCTTC. The chain couples TRBV19 to TRBJ2-1; D assignment may be TRBD1 or TRBD2 (6 bases each). Trimming took off 6 bases at V and 9 bases at J, with 15 bases between the two ends. This CDR3 is 13 amino acids long. CDR1 LNHDA and CDR2 SQIVND come from the germline V gene (reference sequence).

The gene calls are TRBV6-6 and TRBJ2-5; TRBD2 agrees at 8 bases. V lost 2 bases and J lost 5; bases outside the gene matches: 10. The CDR3 sequence is 16 residues long. Germline V lookup: CDR1 MNHNY, CDR2 SVGAGI (reference sequence). This CDR3 is CASSYRRRGGTETQYF. As DNA, the CDR3 is TGTGCCAGCAGTTACCGCCGCCGGGGGGGCACCGAGACCCAGTACTTC.

This rearrangement joins TRBV18 to TRBJ2-2; 11 bases line up with TRBD1. The trim removed 3 bases at V and 4 bases at J, leaving 1 base unmatched. CDR1 KGHSH and CDR2 LQKENI come from the germline V gene. The CDR3 has 15 amino acids. CDR3 DNA sequence: TGTGCCAGCTCACCCGGGACAGGGGGCACCGGGGAGCTGTTTTTT. This gives the protein CASSPGTGGTGELFF.

This clone occurred once. The V gene is TRBV19, the J gene TRBJ1-4; 8 bases are shared with TRBD1. The CDR3 is 13 amino acids. V lost 6 bases and J lost 5; bases outside the gene matches: 2. CDR1 LNHDA and CDR2 SQIVND come from the germline V gene (reference sequence). CDR3 sequence reads: CASSHRGNEKLFF. CDR3 coding DNA: TGTGCCAGTAGCCACAGGGGGAATGAAAAACTGTTTTTT.

The J gene is TRBJ1-2, the V gene TRBV18, with D uncertain. This CDR3 has 13 residues. CDR1 and CDR2 (germline): KGHSH, LQKENI. V dropped 4 bases and J dropped 7 bases, with 13 bases sitting between them. The DNA of the CDR3 is TGTGCCAGCTCACGGGCAGGCGAGGGTGGCTACACCTTC. It yields the protein CASSRAGEGGYTF. Complete variable domain (other parts from reference TRBV18 and TRBJ1-2): NAGVMQNPRHLVRRRGQEARLRCSPMKGHSHVYWYRQLPEEGLKFMVYLQKENIIDESGMPKERFSAEFPKEGPSILRIQQVVRGDSAAYFCASSRAGEGGYTFGSGTRLTVV.

In the case of this clone: The junction departs from germline at one end; a sequencing error may be responsible. The chain combines TRBV7-7 with TRBJ2-7; D is perhaps TRBD1 (6 bases). The CDR3 extends over 13 amino acids. Per the germline V gene, CDR1 is SSHAT and CDR2 is FNYEAQ (reference sequence). Here the CDR3 reads CASSLRDTYEQYF. The CDR3 nucleotides are TGTGCTAGCAGCTTAAGGGACACCTACGAGCAGTACTTC.

There are a few counts of this clone. This rearrangement joins TRBV6-5 to TRBJ2-5; D is unresolved. Germline V CDR1 and CDR2: MNHEY, SVGAGI. The CDR3 is 11 amino acids. V was cut by 2 bases and J by 5 bases, with 3 bases left in between. CDR3 in amino acids: CASSYGETQYF. CDR3 nucleotides: TGTGCCAGCAGTTACGGGGAGACCCAGTACTTC.

This chain joins TRBV18 and TRBJ1-2; the D gene is possibly TRBD1 (5 bases). The germline V gene has CDR1 KGHSH and CDR2 LQKENI. This CDR3 has 18 residues. With 0 bases removed from V and 2 bases from J, the gap between germline ends came to 19 bases. CDR3 nucleotide sequence: TGTGCCAGCTCACCACCTTTCCGGGGCGCTAGAGGGAACTATGGCTACACCTTC. It yields the protein CASSPPFRGARGNYGYTF.

J is TRBJ1-2 and V is TRBV6-5; D may be TRBD1 (6 bases). The V gene lost 6 bases and the J gene lost 6 bases, with 8 bases spanning the gap. This CDR3 contains 11 residues. Germline CDR1 and CDR2: MNHEY and SVGAGI. The CDR3 protein is CASRQGHGYTF. The CDR3 DNA reads TGTGCCAGCAGACAGGGACATGGCTACACCTTC.

In the case of this clone: The sample carries other DNA sequences with the same CDR3. This chain links TRBV7-2 with TRBJ1-5; D gene ambiguous. The CDR3 loop spans 15 amino acids. Germline assignment: CDR1 SGHTA and CDR2 FQGNSA. Trimming cost V 1 base and J 0 bases, with 7 bases left between them. The CDR3 region has the DNA TGTGCCAGCAGCTTAGGATCCGGTAGCAATCAGCCCCAGCATTTT. Encoded protein: CASSLGSGSNQPQHF. Looking up the rest from reference TRBV7-2 and TRBJ1-5 gives the full variable domain: GAGVSQSPSNKVTEKGKDVELRCDPISGHTALYWYRQSLGQGLEFLIYFQGNSAPDKSGLPSDRFSAERTGGSVSTLTIQRTQQEDSAVYLCASSLGSGSNQPQHFGDGTRLSIL.

This rearrangement joins TRBV5-4 to TRBJ2-3; 9 nucleotides match TRBD2. The CDR3 is made up of 15 amino acids. Per germline, CDR1 SGHNT and CDR2 YYREEE (reference sequence). The V and J ends lost 2 bases and 8 bases, in that order; junction bases with no gene match: 9. CDR3 DNA: TGTGCCAGCAGCTTACCCCAAGCGGGGGGCACTACGCAGTATTTT. Translation: CASSLPQAGGTTQYF.

V and J are TRBV6-1 and TRBJ2-5, with TRBD2 matching over 12 bases. Trimming at V came to 2 bases and at J to 2 bases, leaving 0 bases not matched to a gene. The germline gives CDR1 MNHNS, CDR2 SASEGT. The CDR3 is 15 residues long. This CDR3 is CASSELAGGQETQYF. The CDR3 bases are TGTGCCAGCAGTGAACTAGCGGGGGGGCAAGAGACCCAGTACTTC.

J is TRBJ1-2 and V is TRBV5-1; D is unresolved. Trimming removed 3 bases from V and 0 bases from J, with 12 bases in between. CDR1 is SGHRS and CDR2 is YFSETQ in the germline V gene. There are 15 residues in the CDR3. The CDR3 bases are TGCGCCAGCAGCTCGGGCCAGGCCGCTAACTATGGCTACACCTTC. Its translation is CASSSGQAANYGYTF. Full variable domain (outside the CDR3, taken from reference TRBV5-1 and TRBJ1-2): KAGVTQTPRYLIKTRGQQVTLSCSPISGHRSVSWYQQTPGQGLQFLFEYFSETQRNKGNFPGRFSGRQFSNSRSEMNVSTLELGDSALYLCASSSGQAANYGYTFGSGTRLTVV.

V gene TRBV18 combines with J gene TRBJ2-5; possibly TRBD2 for D (6 bases). The CDR3 has 16 residues. Germline CDR1 KGHSH, CDR2 LQKENI. V lost 5 bases, J lost 3 bases, and 19 bases lay in between. CDR3 protein: CASSSKQAGKKETQYF. The CDR3 DNA follows: TGTGCCAGCTCATCAAAACAGGCGGGAAAAAAAGAGACCCAGTACTTC.

The chain carries TRBV2 and TRBJ1-2; D is perhaps TRBD1 (6 bases). V lost 2 bases to trimming and J lost 3 bases, with 10 bases between them. The CDR3 contains 14 residues. Per the germline V gene, CDR1 is SNHLY and CDR2 is FYNNEI. The CDR3 nucleotides are TGTGCCAGCAGTGAATACAGGGTGGACTATGGCTACACCTTC. Translating it yields CASSEYRVDYGYTF.

V and J are TRBV7-9 and TRBJ2-3; tentative D call: TRBD2 (7 bases). The CDR3 is 14 residues long. Trimming stripped 10 bases from V and 0 bases from J, with 14 bases between. Germline assignment: CDR1 SEHNR and CDR2 FQNEAQ (reference sequence). In DNA, the CDR3 is TGTGCCAAAACGGGGGGCGGAAGCACAGATACGCAGTATTTT. This encodes CAKTGGGSTDTQYF.

This clone was seen a few times. The genes are TRBV11-1 and TRBJ2-7, with 10 bases fitting TRBD1. The V and J ends lost 6 bases and 2 bases, in that order; junction bases with no gene match: 7. In germline, CDR1 is SGHAT, CDR2 FQDESV (reference sequence). This CDR3 comprises 15 residues. In DNA, the CDR3 is TGTGCCAGCAGTTCGGACAGGGGGTCCCCCTACGAGCAGTACTTC. Encoded protein: CASSSDRGSPYEQYF.

The genes are TRBV5-1 and TRBJ2-1, with 7 bases matching TRBD2. The CDR3 loop spans 15 amino acids. Germline-derived CDR1 and CDR2 are SGHRS and YFSETQ. Trimming removed 0 bases from V and 6 bases from J; junction bases left unmatched: 6. CDR3 amino acids: CASSLEWGGGNEQFF. CDR3 nucleotide sequence: TGCGCCAGCAGCTTGGAGTGGGGCGGGGGCAATGAGCAGTTCTTC.

The chain recombines TRBV5-6 with TRBJ2-5, with D perhaps TRBD2 (5 bases). This CDR3 spans 17 amino acids. Trimming stripped 4 bases from V and 3 bases from J, with 22 bases between. Germline V gene sequence: CDR1 SGHDT, CDR2 YYEEEE. In DNA form, the CDR3 reads TGTGCCAGCAGCCCCGAGGCGGGCCGGGGTATCAAAGAGACCCAGTACTTC. The encoded protein is CASSPEAGRGIKETQYF.

Notes on this clone: This CDR3 is also generated by other DNA sequences in the sample. The J gene is TRBJ2-2, the V gene TRBV7-9; 12 nucleotides match TRBD1. Trimming took 5 bases from V and 5 from J; bases not matched to a gene: 6. Germline values: CDR1 SEHNR, CDR2 FQNEAQ (reference sequence). This CDR3 is 16 amino acids long. The chain's CDR3 is CASSRGGQGATGELFF. The CDR3 bases are TGTGCCAGCAGCCGTGGGGGACAGGGGGCAACCGGGGAGCTGTTTTTT.

This chain links TRBV7-6 with TRBJ2-3; TRBD2 aligns across 7 bases. Trimming removed 5 bases from V and 6 bases from J; junction bases left unmatched: 14. The length of the CDR3 is 16 residues. Germline values: CDR1 SGHVS, CDR2 FNYEAQ. CDR3 coding DNA: TGTGCCAGCAGCCCTCCTTGGGGGGGGTTTTGGGATACGCAGTATTTT. Encoded protein: CASSPPWGGFWDTQYF.

The J gene is TRBJ2-7, the V gene TRBV15; TRBD1 agrees at 9 bases. V dropped 0 bases and J dropped 4; count of bases not matched to a gene: 10. The CDR3 runs 17 residues. Germline V lookup: CDR1 LNHNV, CDR2 YYDKDF (reference sequence). For the CDR3, the DNA is TGTGCCACCAGCAGAGAAATGGGACAGGGTGGATCTTACGAGCAGTACTTC. Its protein is CATSREMGQGGSYEQYF.

This clone was observed a handful of times. The chain has TRBV7-9 and TRBJ2-7; D uncertain. CDR1 SEHNR and CDR2 FQNEAQ come from the germline V gene (reference sequence). Trimming shortened V by 8 bases and J by 6 bases, and 14 bases separated the two germline ends. The CDR3 runs 12 residues. Here the CDR3 DNA reads TGTGCCAGCGCAAGGGAAGTGGGCGAGCAGTACTTC. Its translation is CASAREVGEQYF.

This sequence joins TRBV2 and TRBJ1-1; D not resolved. Germline V gene sequence: CDR1 SNHLY, CDR2 FYNNEI. Trimming took off 2 bases at V and 6 bases at J, with 13 bases between the two ends. CDR3 length: 14 residues. The CDR3 nucleotides read TGTGCCAGCAGTGAAAGGGTGGGGTTTGCTGAAGCTTTCTTT. Translating it yields CASSERVGFAEAFF.